The entry below describes one T cell receptor (beta chain). This record comes from a study of CD8 T cells in Susac syndrome. An amount of RNA that ranged from roughly 0.5 to 1 ug was reverse transcribed with random hexamers. TCRdb reprocessed the immunoSEQ multiplex PCR reads via MiXCR and lists one record per CDR3 protein. The sample consists of a few hundred thousand distinct CDR3 sequences, 90% to 95% of them appearing once. This CDR3 region has 17 residues. Germline CDR1 and CDR2: MNHEY and SVGEGT. J was trimmed by 3 bases and V by 8 bases; bases with no gene match: 17. The sample consisted of CD8+ T cells from PBMCs. This TCR was sampled from a human donor with multiple sclerosis. This chain joins TRBV6-2 or TRBV6-3 and TRBJ2-7; TRBD1 matches at 9 bases. The CDR3 region has the DNA TGTGCCAGCCTAACCGGGCTCCCGGGACAGGGAGACTACGAGCAGTACTTC. The encoded protein is CASLTGLPGQGDYEQYF.